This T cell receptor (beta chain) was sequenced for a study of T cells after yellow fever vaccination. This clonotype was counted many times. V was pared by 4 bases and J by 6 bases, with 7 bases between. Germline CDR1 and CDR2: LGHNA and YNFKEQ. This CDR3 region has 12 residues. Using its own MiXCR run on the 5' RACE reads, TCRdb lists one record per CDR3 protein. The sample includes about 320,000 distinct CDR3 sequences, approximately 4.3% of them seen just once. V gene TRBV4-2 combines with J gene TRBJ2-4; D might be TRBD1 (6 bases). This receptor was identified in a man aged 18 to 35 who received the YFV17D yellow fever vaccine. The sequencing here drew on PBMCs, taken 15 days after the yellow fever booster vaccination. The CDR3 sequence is CASSLDRNIQYF. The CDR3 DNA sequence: TGTGCCAGCAGCCTGGACAGAAACATTCAGTACTTC.